Below, one TCR beta chain is given with its context. Its antigen is not identified. The data were obtained in a study of cytomegalovirus exposure and HLA in healthy donors. Looking at the study overall: T cells numbering about 179 million yielded around 120 million unique TCR beta sequences in an earlier analysis.

Study observations and caveats: Later on, a genetic analysis was performed. It linked a missense variant in DCLRE1C with V- and J-gene trimming of TCR beta. Rarity characterized most TCR sequences, yet some public TCRs appeared in many donors.

The CDR3 is 22 amino acids. Those who donated were healthy bone marrow donors. PCR involved 60 Vbeta and 13 Jbeta primers. Measured with immunoSEQ multiplex PCR; TCRdb has only the in-frame clones, and not every one. The data hold fewer than 200,000 clones, with 80% observed a single time. This sequence originates from a human donor in good health. The gene calls are TRBV21-1 and TRBJ1-2; the D call of TRBD1 is as the table states it, not checked on the DNA. TRBV21-1 is annotated as a pseudogene. Sequencing was performed on PBMCs. The CDR3: CASSKAEGWGCPRDRGNYGYTF. The CDR3 DNA reads as TGTGCCAGCAGCAAAGCGGAGGGGTGGGGGTGCCCCCGGGACAGGGGAAACTATGGCTACACCTTC.